The 32 T cell receptor beta chains in this list originate from one sample, sequenced in a study of OX40 agonist ivuxolimab in advanced cancers. Generated by immunoSEQ multiplex PCR, the TCRdb table keeps only in-frame clones and is missing some. The sample contains tens of thousands of clones, more than 80% of which appear only once. The specimen comprised CD4+ or CD8+ T cells sorted from blood, sampled in a trial of the OX40 agonist ivuxolimab. The source of these receptors is an adult with an advanced solid tumor such as melanoma, head and neck, liver or kidney cancer.

V usage is TRBV7-9 and J usage is TRBJ2-5, with TRBD2 matching 13 bases. V lost 6 bases, J lost 3 bases, and 7 bases stayed unmatched. This CDR3 has 16 amino acids. The germline CDR1 and CDR2 sequences are SEHNR and FQNEAQ (reference sequence). The CDR3 DNA is TGTGCCAGCAGGTGGACTAGCGGGAGCGCGGAAGAGACCCAGTACTTC. Its protein product is CASRWTSGSAEETQYF.

The chain has TRBV20-1 and TRBJ2-7, with unresolved D. CDR1 is DFQATT and CDR2 is SNEGSKA in the germline V gene (reference sequence). Trimming pared 6 bases from V and 6 bases from J, leaving 12 bases between. The CDR3 is 11 amino acids. This chain's CDR3 is CSALTGGEQYF. CDR3 sequence (DNA): TGCAGTGCGTTAACGGGTGGCGAGCAGTACTTC.

The chain has TRBV6-6 and TRBJ1-2, with TRBD1 matching over 10 bases. This CDR3 is built from 13 residues. Unmatched junction bases numbered 3, after V lost 5 bases and J lost 6 bases. Germline-derived CDR1 and CDR2 are MNHNY and SVGAGI (reference sequence). The CDR3 coding sequence is TGTGCCAGCAGTATAGGGACAGGGGATGGCTACACCTTC. This codes for CASSIGTGDGYTF.

The chain employs TRBV7-9 and TRBJ2-7; D is possibly TRBD2 (5 bases). Trimming cost V 6 bases and J 6 bases, with 15 bases left between them. Looked up from germline, CDR1 is SEHNR and CDR2 is FQNEAQ (reference sequence). This CDR3 spans 13 amino acids. CDR3 sequence (DNA): TGTGCCAGCAGGGTACTAGGGTCGCCCGAGCAGTACTTC. It yields the protein CASRVLGSPEQYF.

This clone was observed once. This sequence joins TRBV5-4 and TRBJ1-2; 8 bases line up with TRBD1. The CDR3 totals 16 residues. CDR1 and CDR2 from the germline V gene are SGHNT and YYREEE (reference sequence). Unmatched junction bases numbered 8, after V lost 4 bases and J lost 0 bases. CDR3 DNA sequence: TGTGCCAGCAGCCTCCCCGGACAGGGTTCTAACTATGGCTACACCTTC. Translated: CASSLPGQGSNYGYTF.

V gene TRBV7-9 combines with J gene TRBJ1-5; D gene uncertain. Germline lookup yields CDR1 SEHNR and CDR2 FQNEAQ (reference sequence). V lost 3 bases, J lost 8 bases, and 11 bases lay in between. The CDR3 spans 13 residues. CDR3 protein: CASSLADLKPQHF. CDR3 in DNA: TGTGCCAGCAGCTTGGCCGACCTAAAGCCCCAGCATTTT.

This chain connects TRBV29-1 to TRBJ1-3, with no clear D. V shed 3 bases and J shed 3 bases, with 3 bases lying between them. This CDR3 is built from 11 residues. The germline V gene has CDR1 SQVTM and CDR2 ANQGSEA. CDR3 sequence (DNA): TGCAGCGTTGAGGGTGGAAACACCATATATTTT. Protein product: CSVEGGNTIYF.

The rearrangement joins TRBV7-8 to TRBJ2-1; 9 nucleotides line up with TRBD2. The germline gives CDR1 SGHVS, CDR2 FQNEAQ. The CDR3 is 15 residues long. V dropped 4 bases and J dropped 8; count of bases not matched to a gene: 9. CDR3 sequence (DNA): TGTGCCAGCAGCTCCCCGGATAGCGGGAGCGATGAGCAGTTCTTC. Amino acids: CASSSPDSGSDEQFF.

The V gene is TRBV11-2, the J gene TRBJ1-4, with D uncertain. V gave up 5 bases and J gave up 6 bases, with 13 bases separating them. Germline V CDR1 and CDR2: SGHAT, FQNNGV. This CDR3 spans 14 amino acids. The CDR3 is CASSTSDTHEKLFF. CDR3 DNA: TGTGCCAGCAGCACGAGTGATACCCATGAAAAACTGTTTTTT.

The rearrangement joins TRBV4-1 to TRBJ2-7; TRBD1 agrees at 9 bases. V lost 4 bases and J lost 4; bases outside the gene matches: 8. Germline CDR1 is MGHRA and CDR2 is YSYEKL. The CDR3 totals 15 residues. The CDR3 region has the DNA TGCGCCAGCAGCCGGAGACAGGGGGAATGGTACGAGCAGTACTTC. This gives the protein CASSRRQGEWYEQYF.

The chain has TRBV18 and TRBJ2-1; the D gene is possibly TRBD2 (5 bases). CDR1 is KGHSH and CDR2 is LQKENI in the germline V gene. The germline V and J ends were trimmed by 1 base and 0 bases, with 13 bases remaining between them. The CDR3 spans 17 residues. CDR3 region: CASSPRPGKSSYNEQFF. The CDR3 nucleotides read TGTGCCAGCTCACCACGTCCGGGGAAGAGCTCCTACAATGAGCAGTTCTTC. Based on the CDR3 plus reference TRBV18 and TRBJ2-1, the full variable domain is NAGVMQNPRHLVRRRGQEARLRCSPMKGHSHVYWYRQLPEEGLKFMVYLQKENIIDESGMPKERFSAEFPKEGPSILRIQQVVRGDSAAYFCASSPRPGKSSYNEQFFGPGTRLTVL.

The chain has TRBV30 and TRBJ2-7; D possibly corresponds to TRBD2 (5 bases). V was clipped by 2 bases and J by 4 bases, with 12 bases between them. The CDR3 has 13 amino acids. Per the germline V gene, CDR1 is GTSNPN and CDR2 is SVGIG (reference sequence). The CDR3 DNA is TGTGCCTGGAGTACGGGGTCTGGTTACGAGCAGTACTTC. This sequence encodes CAWSTGSGYEQYF.

The chain joins TRBV6-1 to TRBJ1-2, with D possibly being TRBD1 (6 bases). Looked up from germline, CDR1 is MNHNS and CDR2 is SASEGT. V was clipped by 2 bases and J by 5 bases, with 18 bases between them. CDR3 length: 16 amino acids. The CDR3 reads CASSEPQGTLGYGYTF. The CDR3 region has the DNA TGTGCCAGCAGTGAACCACAGGGCACCCTAGGGTATGGCTACACCTTC.

The rearrangement joins TRBV6-5 to TRBJ1-6; the match to TRBD1 covers 8 bases. J gave up 8 bases and V 5 bases, and 5 bases lay outside the gene matches. Germline assignment: CDR1 MNHEY and CDR2 SVGAGI. CDR3 length equals 14 residues. The CDR3 region is CASSGQGRDSPLHF. The CDR3 DNA sequence: TGTGCCAGCAGTGGACAGGGTAGGGATTCACCCCTCCACTTT.

This sequence joins TRBV7-9 and TRBJ1-1, with TRBD1 matching 8 bases. The CDR3 sequence is 14 residues long. The ends lost 5 bases at V and 1 base at J; junction bases unmatched: 3. Germline CDR1 reads SEHNR; CDR2 reads FQNEAQ (reference sequence). CDR3 coding DNA: TGTGCCAGCAGCAGGACAGGGAAGAACACTGAAGCTTTCTTT. This sequence encodes CASSRTGKNTEAFF.

The chain recombines TRBV2 with TRBJ2-2; 9 bases match TRBD1. The CDR3 is 15 residues long. The germline gives CDR1 SNHLY, CDR2 FYNNEI. The V and J ends lost 3 bases and 6 bases, in that order; junction bases with no gene match: 5. The CDR3 sequence is CASSELRTGAGELFF. CDR3 coding DNA: TGTGCCAGCAGTGAGTTGAGGACAGGGGCCGGGGAGCTGTTTTTT.

This clone was seen only a few times. The genes are TRBV2 and TRBJ2-1, with TRBD2 identical over 13 bases. The CDR3 consists of 15 residues. V shed 6 bases and J 3 bases; nucleotides not matched to a gene: 2. CDR1 SNHLY and CDR2 FYNNEI come from the germline V gene. The CDR3 DNA sequence: TGTGCCAGCAGGGGGACTAGCGGGGTCTACAATGAGCAGTTCTTC. Protein sequence: CASRGTSGVYNEQFF.

The J gene is TRBJ2-5, the V gene TRBV12-5; 9 bases map to TRBD2. This CDR3 contains 15 residues. Germline values: CDR1 LGHNT, CDR2 FRNRAP. Trimming at V came to 2 bases and at J to 2 bases, leaving 3 bases not matched to a gene. The CDR3 bases are TGTGCTAGTGGTTTGACACTAGCGGGTCAAGAGACCCAGTACTTC. It encodes CASGLTLAGQETQYF.

CDR3 nucleotides: TGTGCCAGCAGCTTGGTTTGGGATCAGCCCCAGCATTTT. Translating gives CASSLVWDQPQHF. This chain uses TRBV5-8 with TRBJ1-5, with no clear D. There are 13 residues in the CDR3. Trimming removed 0 bases at V and 5 bases at J, with 6 bases between. Germline CDR1 and CDR2: SGHTS and YDEGEE.

The genes are TRBV29-1 and TRBJ1-1; D ambiguous. V was shortened by 5 bases and J by 5 bases, with 9 bases between the two germline ends. CDR3 size: 11 residues. Germline V CDR1 and CDR2: SQVTM, ANQGSEA. The CDR3 DNA follows: TGCAGCGTTCCCGAAGGAACTGAAGCTTTCTTT. Amino acids: CSVPEGTEAFF.

The chain joins TRBV9 to TRBJ2-7; no reliable D call. The germline CDR1 and CDR2 sequences are SGDLS and YYNGEE. Trimming took 0 bases from V and 4 from J, leaving 8 bases between them. The CDR3 runs 13 residues. CDR3 amino acids: CASSVASQYEQYF. DNA of the CDR3: TGTGCCAGCAGCGTAGCCAGTCAGTACGAGCAGTACTTC.

The chain links TRBV30 to TRBJ2-7; no clear D gene. The germline V and J ends were trimmed by 6 bases and 7 bases, with 19 bases remaining between them. This CDR3 has 13 residues. In germline, CDR1 is GTSNPN, CDR2 SVGIG (reference sequence). The CDR3: CACLFQENLEQYF. The CDR3 DNA reads as TGTGCCTGTCTCTTTCAGGAAAACCTAGAGCAGTACTTC.

The chain has TRBV5-6 and TRBJ2-7, with 8 positions matching TRBD2. Germline CDR1 and CDR2: SGHDT and YYEEEE. V was pared by 0 bases and J by 0 bases, with 2 bases of the junction left unmatched. This CDR3 comprises 15 residues. CDR3 loop: CASSLVGTSSYEQYF. The DNA for the CDR3 is TGTGCCAGCAGCTTGGTGGGGACTAGCTCCTACGAGCAGTACTTC.

The chain links TRBV4-1 to TRBJ2-7; TRBD1 aligns across 9 bases. CDR1 and CDR2 (germline): MGHRA, YSYEKL. The ends lost 0 bases at V and 5 bases at J; junction bases unmatched: 8. This CDR3 has 16 amino acids. The CDR3: CASSQDRGQGFNEQYF. The CDR3 DNA sequence: TGCGCCAGCAGCCAAGATAGGGGACAGGGTTTCAACGAGCAGTACTTC.

V gene TRBV7-6 combines with J gene TRBJ2-1, with 7 nucleotides matching TRBD1. The CDR3 is 17 amino acids. The germline gives CDR1 SGHVS, CDR2 FNYEAQ. Losses at the gene ends were 5 bases for V and 2 bases for J; bases not matched to a gene: 12. The CDR3 DNA reads as TGTGCCAGCAGCCCAGGGGGTTCTGAATACGCCTACAATGAGCAGTTCTTC. Encoded protein: CASSPGGSEYAYNEQFF.

The rearrangement links TRBV27 to TRBJ1-2, with D perhaps matching TRBD1 (6 bases). The CDR3 is 15 amino acids. Trimming took off 0 bases at V and 6 bases at J, with 14 bases between the two ends. Germline V lookup: CDR1 MNHEY, CDR2 SMNVEV (reference sequence). DNA for the CDR3: TGTGCCAGCAGTTTATCGGTTAATGGGGGGCATGGCTACACCTTC. Translated: CASSLSVNGGHGYTF.

A word on this clone: One junction end does not reproduce the germline sequence, and a read error may be involved. The chain recombines TRBV7-6 with TRBJ1-6; D possibly corresponds to TRBD1 (5 bases). Germline lookup yields CDR1 SGHVS and CDR2 FNYEAQ. CDR3 length: 16 amino acids. The CDR3 bases are TGTGCCAGCAGCCTAGCGACAGACAGTAATAATTCACCCCTCCACTTT. It is translated as CASSLATDSNNSPLHF.

The chain recombines TRBV6-1 with TRBJ1-5, with D perhaps TRBD1 (6 bases). This CDR3 spans 15 amino acids. The V and J ends lost 5 bases and 2 bases respectively, with 13 bases between them. Germline V lookup: CDR1 MNHNS, CDR2 SASEGT. The CDR3 DNA reads TGTGCCAGCAGTCTCTGGACAGAAGGCAATCAGCCCCAGCATTTT. Translated: CASSLWTEGNQPQHF.

The rearrangement links TRBV9 to TRBJ2-2, with 8 bases fitting TRBD2. Germline CDR1 and CDR2: SGDLS and YYNGEE. The junction had 2 bases not matched to a gene; V was cut back by 3 bases and J by 1 base. The CDR3 extends over 15 amino acids. In nucleotides, the CDR3 is TGTGCCAGCAGCGCCCGGGGGGGGAACACCGGGGAGCTGTTTTTT. Its protein is CASSARGGNTGELFF. Full variable domain (missing parts from reference TRBV9 and TRBJ2-2): DSGVTQTPKHLITATGQRVTLRCSPRSGDLSVYWYQQSLDQGLQFLIQYYNGEERAKGNILERFSAQQFPDLHSELNLSSLELGDSALYFCASSARGGNTGELFFGEGSRLTVL.

CDR3 coding DNA: TGTGCCAGCAGCTCGACAGGTCAGCTCGAGCAGTACTTC. Translated, it gives CASSSTGQLEQYF. The chain joins TRBV11-2 to TRBJ2-7, with D possibly being TRBD1 (6 bases). The V end was cut by 4 bases, the J end by 6 bases, with 13 bases between. The CDR3 contains 13 residues. From germline, CDR1 is SGHAT and CDR2 FQNNGV. The whole variable domain, remainder taken from reference TRBV11-2 and TRBJ2-7, is EAGVAQSPRYKIIEKRQSVAFWCNPISGHATLYWYQQILGQGPKLLIQFQNNGVVDDSQLPKDRFSAERLKGVDSTLKIQPAKLEDSAVYLCASSSTGQLEQYFGPGTRLTVT.

The genes are TRBV19 and TRBJ1-2; 9 bases map to TRBD1. The CDR3 is 16 residues long. V was clipped by 3 bases and J by 8 bases; unmatched bases: 13. Germline CDR1 reads LNHDA; CDR2 reads SQIVND (reference sequence). The CDR3 region has the DNA TGTGCCAGTAGTATTCAGGGGACAGGGACTGCGGGCGGCTACACCTTC. It yields the protein CASSIQGTGTAGGYTF.

The chain links TRBV11-2 to TRBJ2-1; TRBD2 aligns across 10 bases. The CDR3 has 17 amino acids. Germline values: CDR1 SGHAT, CDR2 FQNNGV. The V and J ends lost 2 bases and 0 bases, in that order; junction bases with no gene match: 4. For the CDR3, the DNA is TGTGCCAGCAGCTTATACGCTAGCGGGAGCTCCTACAATGAGCAGTTCTTC. Residues: CASSLYASGSSYNEQFF.